A selection of T cell receptor beta chains follows, all from one sample in a study of blood T cell repertoires in COVID-19. Assay: immunoSEQ multiplex PCR; the TCRdb copy retains only in-frame clones and omits some. The sample has about 340,000 clones, about 86% seen once; the top ten hold roughly 4.2%. What was sequenced was PBMCs or T cells enriched from blood (not recorded which). These receptors all come from a woman aged 35 to 49 with acute COVID-19. CDR3s include the opening cysteine and the closing phenylalanine or tryptophan. A D gene is named only where the DNA matches it firmly. Expanded clones get a size class; other rows say once, few or many, or leave the size out.

j_gene,abundance,v_gene,d_gene,CDR3aa,CDR3nt
TRBJ2-1,.,TRBV7-9,TRBD2,CASSSSGGNLNEQFF,TGTGCCAGCAGCTCCAGCGGGGGCAACCTTAATGAGCAGTTCTTC
TRBJ2-4,.,TRBV4-2,.,CASSLDERGGWGNIQYF,TGTGCCAGCAGCCTAGATGAACGCGGGGGCTGGGGGAACATTCAGTACTTC
TRBJ1-5,once,TRBV27,TRBD1,CASRGQGRGNQPQHF,TGTGCCAGCAGAGGACAGGGCCGGGGGAATCAGCCCCAGCATTTT
TRBJ1-3,.,TRBV5-1,.,CASSRTGQLDSGNTIYF,TGCGCCAGCAGCCGCACCGGACAGCTAGACTCTGGAAACACCATATATTTT
TRBJ1-1,.,TRBV5-4,.,CASSLTGGVEAFF,TGTGCCAGCAGCTTAACGGGGGGTGTGGAAGCTTTCTTT
TRBJ1-5,.,TRBV5-8,TRBD1,CASSLFRTGGNQPQHF,TGTGCCAGCAGCTTGTTTCGGACAGGGGGCAATCAGCCCCAGCATTTT
TRBJ1-4,.,TRBV7-9,.,CASSLEVKGGNFWEKLFF,TGTGCCAGCAGCTTAGAAGTCAAGGGGGGGAACTTTTGGGAAAAACTGTTTTTT
TRBJ1-5,.,TRBV12-3/TRBV12-4,.,CASSLNSDQPQHF,TGTGCCAGCAGTTTAAACAGTGATCAGCCCCAGCATTTT
TRBJ2-5,.,TRBV28,.,CASSPTHRDTQYF,TGTGCCAGCAGCCCAACCCACCGAGATACCCAGTACTTC
TRBJ1-2,.,TRBV7-2,TRBD1,CASSADRANYYGYTF,TGTGCCAGCAGCGCCGACAGGGCCAATTACTATGGCTACACCTTC
TRBJ1-6,.,TRBV19,TRBD1,CASSTSIQGAASPLHF,TGTGCCAGTAGTACCTCGATACAGGGGGCGGCTTCACCCCTCCACTTT
TRBJ1-6,.,TRBV5-4,TRBD1,CASSGDRGDSPLHF,TGTGCCAGCAGCGGTGACAGGGGCGATTCACCCCTCCACTTT
TRBJ1-5,.,TRBV7-8,.,CASSLGGLNQPQHF,TGTGCCAGCAGTTTGGGGGGGCTCAATCAGCCCCAGCATTTT
TRBJ2-5,.,TRBV7-2,TRBD2,CASSPTILTSGGATQYF,TGTGCCAGCAGCCCGACGATCTTGACTAGCGGGGGGGCAACCCAGTACTTC
TRBJ2-3,.,TRBV6-6,.,CASTLGRGSTDTQYF,TGTGCCAGCACCTTGGGGCGGGGTAGCACAGATACGCAGTATTTT
TRBJ1-1,.,TRBV28,.,CASSLGAGMNTEAFF,TGTGCCAGCAGTTTGGGGGCTGGCATGAACACTGAAGCTTTCTTT
TRBJ2-5,.,TRBV11-3,.,CASSFRERETQYF,TGTGCCAGCAGCTTTCGGGAGAGGGAGACCCAGTACTTC
TRBJ2-7,.,TRBV29-1,TRBD1,CSVEDINDRAGEQYF,TGCAGCGTTGAAGACATTAATGACAGGGCTGGCGAGCAGTACTTC
TRBJ1-1,.,TRBV4-1,.,CASSQVGKQGGAFF,TGCGCCAGCAGCCAAGTGGGGAAACAGGGCGGAGCTTTCTTT
TRBJ1-2,once,TRBV6-1,.,CASSGEGSPGKDGYTF,TGTGCCAGCAGTGGAGAAGGTTCCCCCGGGAAGGACGGCTACACCTTC
TRBJ1-1,.,TRBV3-1/TRBV3-2,.,CASSQVWVGVGTEAFF,TGTGCCAGCAGCCAAGTCTGGGTGGGCGTCGGCACTGAAGCTTTCTTT
TRBJ1-2,once,TRBV4-2,.,CASSQASDTNYGYTF,TGTGCCAGCAGCCAAGCCAGCGATACTAACTATGGCTACACCTTC
TRBJ1-3,.,TRBV7-2,.,CASSTDPKPGNTIYF,TGTGCCAGCAGCACAGACCCAAAACCCGGAAACACCATATATTTT
TRBJ1-2,.,TRBV7-2,TRBD1,CASSYNRGPSGGYTF,TGTGCCAGCAGCTACAATAGGGGGCCGTCGGGTGGCTACACCTTC
TRBJ1-2,once,TRBV15,.,CATQSDRTPSYGYTF,TGTGCCACCCAATCAGACAGGACTCCTTCCTATGGCTACACCTTC
TRBJ2-2,.,TRBV9,.,CASSVDPRGELFF,TGTGCCAGCAGCGTAGATCCCAGAGGGGAGCTGTTTTTT
TRBJ1-2,.,TRBV7-9,TRBD1,CASSSGTGNYGYTF,TGTGCCAGCAGCTCCGGGACAGGGAACTATGGCTACACCTTC
TRBJ1-5,.,TRBV7-9,.,CASSLADNQPQHF,TGTGCCAGCAGCTTGGCAGACAATCAGCCCCAGCATTTT
TRBJ1-2,.,TRBV7-2,TRBD1,CASSLPPGQLYGYTF,TGTGCCAGCAGCCTACCTCCGGGACAGCTATATGGCTACACCTTC
TRBJ1-4,.,TRBV10-3,.,CAISNSRGATNEKLFF,TGTGCCATCAGTAACTCCAGGGGAGCAACTAATGAAAAACTGTTTTTT
TRBJ2-5,.,TRBV29-1,TRBD2,CSVASGRYQETQYF,TGCAGCGTCGCTAGCGGAAGGTACCAAGAGACCCAGTACTTC
TRBJ1-1,.,TRBV19,TRBD1,CASSIGTGTTEAFF,TGTGCCAGTAGTATAGGGACAGGGACCACTGAAGCTTTCTTT
TRBJ1-5,few,TRBV5-6,.,CASSLALSNQPQHF,TGTGCCAGCAGCTTGGCCCTTAGCAATCAGCCCCAGCATTTT
TRBJ2-4,.,TRBV5-1,.,CASSLGPRAKNIQYF,TGCGCCAGCAGCTTGGGGCCCCGAGCCAAAAACATTCAGTACTTC
TRBJ1-4,.,TRBV28,TRBD1,CASSLAGQGNEKLFF,TGTGCCAGCAGTTTAGCAGGACAGGGGAATGAAAAACTGTTTTTT
TRBJ1-1,.,TRBV6-5,.,CASSQGFEAFF,TGTGCCAGCAGTCAGGGATTTGAAGCTTTCTTT
TRBJ2-7,.,TRBV7-8,TRBD1,CASSAPGQVSYEQYF,TGTGCCAGCAGCGCGCCGGGACAGGTCTCCTACGAGCAGTACTTC
TRBJ1-4,.,TRBV19,.,CASSPAGTRENEKLFF,TGTGCCAGTAGCCCGGCGGGGACTAGAGAAAATGAAAAACTGTTTTTT
TRBJ2-5,once,TRBV6-5,TRBD1,CASRPGTGDGTQYF,TGTGCCAGCAGACCCGGAACAGGGGATGGGACCCAGTACTTC
TRBJ1-2,.,TRBV28,TRBD1,CASSSSRTGRGYTF,TGTGCCAGCAGTTCATCGCGGACAGGGCGTGGCTACACCTTC
TRBJ2-4,.,TRBV19,.,CASSMEGKAKNIQYF,TGTGCCAGTAGTATGGAGGGAAAGGCCAAAAACATTCAGTACTTC
TRBJ2-7,.,TRBV7-2,TRBD2,CASSLALASSYEQYF,TGTGCCAGCAGCTTAGCACTAGCGTCGTCCTACGAGCAGTACTTC
TRBJ1-1,.,TRBV7-2,.,CASTAGQANTEAFF,TGTGCCAGCACCGCAGGGCAGGCGAACACTGAAGCTTTCTTT
TRBJ2-1,.,TRBV27,TRBD2,CASRTPSGRPYNEQFF,TGTGCCAGCAGAACCCCTAGCGGGAGACCTTACAATGAGCAGTTCTTC
TRBJ2-7,once,TRBV2,TRBD2,CASSELGGISYEQYF,TGTGCCAGCAGTGAACTGGGGGGGATCTCCTACGAGCAGTACTTC
TRBJ2-7,.,TRBV5-5,.,CASSLLSGTEAYEQYF,TGTGCCAGCAGCTTACTGTCCGGGACTGAAGCCTACGAGCAGTACTTC
TRBJ1-1,once,TRBV7-8,.,CASSRDRPSEAFF,TGTGCCAGCAGCAGAGACAGGCCTTCTGAAGCTTTCTTT
TRBJ2-1,.,TRBV29-1,TRBD1,CSVGDRVGNEQFF,TGCAGCGTTGGGGACAGGGTTGGCAATGAGCAGTTCTTC
TRBJ2-6,.,TRBV15,.,CATSRTGAGANVLTF,TGTGCCACCAGCAGAACGGGGGCTGGGGCCAACGTCCTGACTTTC
TRBJ2-7,once,TRBV3-1/TRBV3-2,.,CASSQSREAYEQYF,TGTGCCAGCAGCCAAAGCCGGGAAGCCTACGAGCAGTACTTC
TRBJ2-2,.,TRBV3-1/TRBV3-2,.,CASSRANTGELFF,TGTGCCAGCAGCCGGGCCAACACCGGGGAGCTGTTTTTT